This T cell receptor (beta chain) was recovered during a study of T cell responses to AZD1222 COVID-19 vaccine. The CDR3 contains 14 residues. With 7 bases removed from V and 4 bases from J, the gap between germline ends came to 16 bases. Germline loops: CDR1 LGHDT, CDR2 YNNKEL (reference sequence). To note about this clone: Its antigen remains unknown.

Study-level points and caveats: Among spike-specific TCRs, nearly half reportedly target unmutated variant regions.

The assay was immunoSEQ multiplex PCR, and TCRdb's table has in-frame clones only and misses some. This table holds about 120,000 clones, about nine tenths found once. The rearrangement links TRBV3-1 (or the pseudogene TRBV3-2) to TRBJ1-1; perhaps TRBD1 as D (5 bases). The sample was peripheral blood, taken on day 0 of MenACWY control vaccination. This clonotype originated in an adult in good health. The DNA for the CDR3 is TGTGCCAGCAACGCGCAGGGAGTTGGCACTGAAGCTTTCTTT. Encoded protein: CASNAQGVGTEAFF.